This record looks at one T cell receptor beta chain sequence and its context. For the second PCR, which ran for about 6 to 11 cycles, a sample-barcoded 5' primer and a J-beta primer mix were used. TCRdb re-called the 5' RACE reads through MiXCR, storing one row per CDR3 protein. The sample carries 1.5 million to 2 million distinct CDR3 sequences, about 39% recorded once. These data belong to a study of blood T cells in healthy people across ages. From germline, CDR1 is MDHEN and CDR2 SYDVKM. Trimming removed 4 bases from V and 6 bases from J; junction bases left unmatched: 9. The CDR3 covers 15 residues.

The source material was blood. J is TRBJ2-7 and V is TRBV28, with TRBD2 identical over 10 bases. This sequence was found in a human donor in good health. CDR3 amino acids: CASSSTAGGYLEQYF. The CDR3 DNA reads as TGTGCCAGCAGTTCAACAGCGGGGGGGTACCTCGAGCAGTACTTC.